This TCR beta chain was observed in a study of T cell repertoires in cytomegalovirus infection. Details on this clonotype: Its specificity is unknown.

TCRdb fed the reads into MiXCR, producing one record per CDR3 protein. The table lists 200,000 or so distinct CDR3 sequences, 25% to 30% of them singletons, with approximately 30% in the top ten. Per germline, CDR1 LGHNT and CDR2 FRNRAP. Trimming cost V 2 bases and J 5 bases; bases outside gene matches: 5. There are 15 residues in the CDR3. Study results and limitations: CMV carriers with the relevant HLA were identified by cumulative public TCR beta family frequency. Clonotype analysis showed dominance of the ex vivo response by HLA-C-restricted CMV-specific TCR beta clonotypes.

This sequence joins TRBV12-5 and TRBJ2-3; 9 nucleotides align to TRBD2. The origin of this receptor is a human donor in good health (CMV status not recorded). Some clones in this sample may be carry-over from other donors' samples. Sequencing was performed on PBMCs. CDR3 loop: CASGLPAGGLDTQYF. Here the CDR3 DNA reads TGTGCTAGTGGTTTGCCAGCGGGGGGCCTAGATACGCAGTATTTT.